The 24 T cell receptor beta chains below all came from one sample that was sequenced in a study of T-cell reconstitution after alpha-beta-depleted transplantation in children. During its preparation, the TCRbeta library received unique molecular identifiers. TCRdb reprocessed the PCR reads with MiXCR, giving one entry per CDR3 protein. The repertoire includes a few hundred thousand distinct CDR3 sequences, 11% of them detected once, and around 24% sits in the top ten. The specimen comprised peripheral blood, sampled 180 days after TCRalphabeta/CD19-depleted stem cell transplant. These receptor sequences come from a male patient aged 2-15 years who had a stem cell transplant for chronic granulomatous disease, so the T cells may come from the graft donor.

Many counts were recorded for this clonotype. The chain combines TRBV29-1 with TRBJ2-2, with 12 nucleotides matching TRBD1. The CDR3 has 14 residues. V dropped 7 bases and J dropped 4; count of bases not matched to a gene: 4. Germline values: CDR1 SQVTM, CDR2 ANQGSEA. The CDR3 sequence: CSGRDRGRTGELFF. The CDR3 coding sequence is TGCAGCGGCCGGGACAGGGGGCGCACCGGGGAGCTGTTTTTT.

In this sample, this clonotype turned up many times. The chain joins TRBV21-1 to TRBJ2-3; TRBD1 was called by the table and not checked on the DNA. TRBV21-1 is a recognized pseudogene. The CDR3 contains 18 residues. The CDR3 loop is CASSKVTVRDRPSGTQYF. The CDR3 region has the DNA TGTGCCAGCAGCAAAGTGACCGTTAGGGACAGGCCTTCGGGTACGCAGTATTTT.

This clonotype was seen at least ten times. The genes are TRBV11-2 and TRBJ2-1; 11 nucleotides align to TRBD2. J gave up 0 bases and V 2 bases, and 12 bases lay outside the gene matches. Germline-derived CDR1 and CDR2 are SGHAT and FQNNGV. This CDR3 spans 20 amino acids. CDR3: CASSLLAGGPGSGSYNEQFF. DNA of the CDR3: TGTGCCAGCAGCTTATTAGCGGGAGGGCCGGGCTCGGGCTCCTACAATGAGCAGTTCTTC.

Many counts were recorded for this clonotype. The chain recombines TRBV7-3 with TRBJ2-3; D may be TRBD1 or TRBD2 (5 bases each). Germline loops: CDR1 SGHTA, CDR2 FQGTGA. This CDR3 has 14 amino acids. With 2 bases removed from V and 6 bases from J, the gap between germline ends came to 12 bases. The CDR3 sequence: CASSLWGIEDTQYF. The CDR3 coding sequence is TGTGCCAGCAGCTTATGGGGGATCGAGGATACGCAGTATTTT.

This clonotype showed up just a few times. The chain uses TRBV5-4 and TRBJ2-3; 7 bases agree with TRBD2. After removal of 4 bases from V and 4 bases from J, the junction contained 6 bases not matched to a gene. Per the germline V gene, CDR1 is SGHNT and CDR2 is YYREEE (reference sequence). The CDR3 is 14 residues long. The CDR3 region is CASSVSGVPDTQYF. The CDR3 DNA is TGTGCCAGCAGCGTGAGCGGGGTTCCAGATACGCAGTATTTT.

This clonotype came up many times. This sequence joins TRBV4-3 and TRBJ1-3; the D is unclear. The V end lost 0 bases, the J end lost 4 bases, and 16 bases lay between the germline ends. This CDR3 spans 17 amino acids. Germline CDR1 reads LGHNA; CDR2 reads YSLEER. The CDR3 protein is CASSQDSGQRGGNTIYF. The CDR3 nucleotides read TGCGCCAGCAGCCAAGATTCAGGCCAGCGAGGGGGAAACACCATATATTTT.

This clonotype was picked up one time. The rearrangement joins TRBV9 to TRBJ2-5; TRBD2 aligns across 7 bases. The CDR3 runs to 15 residues. V gave up 4 bases and J gave up 1 base; unmatched junction bases: 7. Germline V gene data show CDR1 as SGDLS and CDR2 as YYNGEE. As DNA, the CDR3 is TGTGCCAGCAGCCGGAGCGGGGCCGTCCAAGAGACCCAGTACTTC. Protein product: CASSRSGAVQETQYF. Full variable domain (rest looked up from reference TRBV9 and TRBJ2-5): DSGVTQTPKHLITATGQRVTLRCSPRSGDLSVYWYQQSLDQGLQFLIQYYNGEERAKGNILERFSAQQFPDLHSELNLSSLELGDSALYFCASSRSGAVQETQYFGPGTRLLVL.

This clonotype was seen ten or more times. This chain connects TRBV6-5 to TRBJ1-1; D not resolved. V was clipped by 0 bases and J by 8 bases, with 16 bases between them. This CDR3 region has 15 residues. The germline V gene encodes CDR1 MNHEY and CDR2 SVGAGI. CDR3 amino acids: CASSYSNAAKGEAFF. CDR3 coding DNA: TGTGCCAGCAGTTACTCGAACGCAGCCAAGGGAGAAGCTTTCTTT.

The table lists this clonotype with many counts. The chain employs TRBV7-6 and TRBJ2-5; D may be TRBD1 or TRBD2 (7 bases each). This CDR3 is 14 amino acids long. Between the trimmed V and J ends, which lost 5 bases and 4 bases, there was a span of 14 bases. CDR1 and CDR2 from the germline V gene are SGHVS and FNYEAQ. CDR3 nucleotide sequence: TGTGCCAGCAGCACAGCGGGACAGACAGAGACCCAGTACTTC. Encoded protein: CASSTAGQTETQYF.

This clonotype appeared many times. The rearrangement links TRBV12-3 or TRBV12-4 to TRBJ1-1; TRBD1 might be the D (5 bases). CDR3 length: 13 amino acids. V shed 5 bases and J shed 1 base, with 8 bases lying between them. The CDR3 region is CASSAGGNTEAFF. DNA of the CDR3: TGTGCCAGCAGTGCCGGGGGGAACACTGAAGCTTTCTTT.

This clonotype was recorded at least ten times. V and J are TRBV5-1 and TRBJ2-3, with 10 bases that match TRBD2. Germline values: CDR1 SGHRS, CDR2 YFSETQ. Trimming at V came to 5 bases and at J to 4 bases, leaving 10 bases not matched to a gene. The CDR3 has 16 amino acids. DNA for the CDR3: TGCGCCAGCAGGTCGGCCCCAGCGGGAGGGGCAGATACGCAGTATTTT. Protein product: CASRSAPAGGADTQYF.

This clonotype showed up many times. The chain employs TRBV12-3 or TRBV12-4 and TRBJ1-4; D ambiguous. CDR3 size: 13 residues. Trimming left V 3 bases short and J 7 bases short, with 9 bases between. CDR3 residues: CASSLKEAEKLFF. CDR3 nucleotides: TGTGCCAGCAGTTTGAAGGAGGCTGAAAAACTGTTTTTT.

This clonotype was seen repeatedly, ten times or more. This chain joins TRBV20-1 and TRBJ2-7; D possibly corresponds to TRBD1 (6 bases). Trimming shortened V by 3 bases and J by 1 base, and 10 bases separated the two germline ends. Germline V lookup: CDR1 DFQATT, CDR2 SNEGSKA (reference sequence). CDR3 length: 13 residues. The CDR3 loop is CSARSRGSYEQYF. The CDR3 region has the DNA TGCAGTGCTAGGTCTAGGGGGTCCTACGAGCAGTACTTC.

Remarks on this clonotype: A clone one base away is much larger, so this may be a read error. A read error is likely, as this CDR3 ends without the conserved phenylalanine or tryptophan. The DNA for the CDR3 is TGTGCCAGCAGCTTAATGGAGGGCGGCACTGAAGCTTTCCTT. This codes for CASSLMEGGTEAFL. V usage is TRBV7-3 and J usage is TRBJ1-1; D not certain. V was trimmed by 1 base and J by 4 bases, leaving 10 bases between them. Germline V lookup: CDR1 SGHTA, CDR2 FQGTGA. The CDR3 runs 14 residues.

Many counts were recorded for this clonotype. This chain uses TRBV5-1 with TRBJ1-6, with D possibly being TRBD1 (5 bases). The CDR3 extends over 16 amino acids. From germline, CDR1 is SGHRS and CDR2 YFSETQ. The ends were cut back, 4 bases at V and 10 bases at J, with 21 bases in the middle. This CDR3 reads CASSIQRGGRGSPLHF. In nucleotides, the CDR3 is TGCGCCAGCAGCATACAAAGGGGTGGCAGAGGATCACCCCTCCACTTT.

This clonotype was seen more than once but under ten times. This chain links TRBV30 with TRBJ2-1; perhaps TRBD1 as D (6 bases). V gave up 2 bases and J gave up 2 bases, with 7 bases separating them. This CDR3 has 13 residues. Germline CDR1 and CDR2: GTSNPN and SVGIG (reference sequence). As DNA, the CDR3 is TGTGCCTGGAGTAGGGACACCTACAATGAGCAGTTCTTC. It specifies CAWSRDTYNEQFF.

This clonotype was counted ten times or more. V and J are TRBV30 and TRBJ2-1; 12 bases match TRBD2. Germline-derived CDR1 and CDR2 are GTSNPN and SVGIG (reference sequence). The CDR3 spans 17 residues. V shed 3 bases, J shed 8 bases, and the junction held 14 bases outside the gene matches. The CDR3 coding sequence is TGTGCCTGGAGCGACGGGTGGACTAGCGGGACTGGCGATGAGCAGTTCTTC. Its protein product is CAWSDGWTSGTGDEQFF.

This clonotype appeared many times. The gene calls are TRBV4-2 and TRBJ2-1; D is unresolved. The germline CDR1 and CDR2 sequences are LGHNA and YNFKEQ. Trimming shortened V by 3 bases and J by 8 bases, and 23 bases separated the two germline ends. This CDR3 comprises 17 residues. Here the CDR3 reads CASSQPRVGSISDEQFF. Written as DNA, the CDR3 is TGTGCCAGCAGCCAGCCCCGAGTTGGTAGTATTTCGGATGAGCAGTTCTTC.

This clonotype was counted many times. The chain has TRBV29-1 and TRBJ1-4, with unresolved D. Germline V CDR1 and CDR2: SQVTM, ANQGSEA. Deletions cut 6 bases from V and 10 bases from J, with 18 bases between. This CDR3 has 13 residues. CDR3 nucleotide sequence: TGCAGCGTGGGTGGGCGGGTCGGCGGAAAACTGTTTTTT. Protein: CSVGGRVGGKLFF.

This clonotype appeared many times. This chain uses TRBV20-1 with TRBJ1-1, with 9 bases fitting TRBD1. CDR1 is DFQATT, CDR2 SNEGSKA, per germline (reference sequence). The length of the CDR3 is 14 residues. The junction had 1 base not matched to a gene; V was cut back by 1 base and J by 1 base. In nucleotides, the CDR3 is TGCAGTGCTAGAGTGGGACAGGGGAACACTGAAGCTTTCTTT. Residues: CSARVGQGNTEAFF.

Points on this clonotype: This may stem from a read error, because a much larger clone lies one nucleotide away. This chain uses TRBV6-5 with TRBJ1-4, with D possibly being TRBD1 (5 bases). CDR3 length: 17 amino acids. CDR1 MNHEY and CDR2 SVGAGI come from the germline V gene. CDR3: CSSSYSGEGLPNEKLFF. The CDR3 DNA is TGTTCCAGCAGTTACTCGGGGGAGGGTTTGCCTAATGAAAAACTGTTTTTT.

The rearrangement uses TRBV14 and TRBJ1-4; D is uncertain. The CDR3 has 18 residues. V lost 4 bases, J lost 4 bases, and 22 bases lay in between. Germline CDR1 reads SGHDN; CDR2 reads FVKESK. This CDR3 reads CASSRSARLPYFNEKLFF. The CDR3 DNA is TGTGCCAGCAGCCGGTCGGCGAGGCTCCCCTATTTTAATGAAAAACTGTTTTTT.

At least ten counts were recorded for this clonotype. The chain uses TRBV12-3 or TRBV12-4 and TRBJ1-2; D is perhaps TRBD1 (5 bases). The ends were cut back, 7 bases at V and 0 bases at J, with 21 bases in the middle. The CDR3 has 17 amino acids. The CDR3 DNA sequence: TGTGCCAGCATCCTTGTCGGGGGTCCCCTTTCTAACTATGGCTACACCTTC. Translated, it gives CASILVGGPLSNYGYTF.

This clonotype has a handful of counts. The chain carries TRBV23-1 and TRBJ2-1; 10 bases are shared with TRBD1. Being an ORF, TRBV23-1 has a function that is uncertain. This CDR3 region has 15 residues. The trim removed 6 bases at V and 8 bases at J, leaving 10 bases unmatched. The CDR3 region has the DNA TGCGCCAGCAGCCAGACCCGGGACAGGGGTGATGAGCAGTTCTTC. This gives the protein CASSQTRDRGDEQFF.